Listed below are T cell receptor beta chains from one sample, sequenced in a study of cytomegalovirus exposure and HLA in healthy donors. Only in-frame clones appear in the TCRdb table, and some are missing; sequencing was by immunoSEQ multiplex PCR. Of about 140,000 clones in the sample, roughly 70% were seen once. Sequenced sample: PBMCs. The source is a man aged 25-45 years in good health and CMV-seronegative. CDR3s include the opening cysteine and the closing phenylalanine or tryptophan. The order of the fields is D gene, V gene, J gene, clone size, CDR3 DNA, CDR3 protein. A D gene is named only where the DNA matches it firmly. Some rows have no size entry. The others give once, few or many, or a class for an expanded clone.

>.|TRBV2|TRBJ1-5|.
TGTGCCAGCACCCAAGAGGGCAATCAGCCCCAGCATTTT
CASTQEGNQPQHF
>TRBD1|TRBV5-1|TRBJ1-2|few
TGCGCCAGCAGCTTGGCCGGGACAGCTAACTATGGCTACACCTTC
CASSLAGTANYGYTF
>.|TRBV12-5|TRBJ2-3|.
TGTGCTAGTGGTTTGGTACTGAGCGGGCGCACAGATACGCAGTATTTT
CASGLVLSGRTDTQYF
>.|TRBV2|TRBJ2-1|.
TGTGCCAGCCGTAGGGACGGGAGCTCCTACAATGAGCAGTTCTTC
CASRRDGSSYNEQFF
>.|TRBV5-6|TRBJ1-1|.
TGTGCCAGCAGCTTTTTTCAGGGTGCGATTATGAACACTGAAGCTTTCTTT
CASSFFQGAIMNTEAFF
>.|TRBV28|TRBJ1-2|.
TGTGCCAGCAGTCCACAGGGTAACTATGGCTACACCTTC
CASSPQGNYGYTF
>.|TRBV7-2|TRBJ1-6|.
TGTGCCAGCAGCCTCTGGCGGGGGGGAGTCGGCTCACCCCTCCACTTT
CASSLWRGGVGSPLHF
>TRBD2|TRBV2|TRBJ2-1|.
TGTGCCAGCAGGGGACTAGCGGGGTCTTCTTACAATGAGCAGTTCTTC
CASRGLAGSSYNEQFF
>.|TRBV7-9|TRBJ1-5|few
TGTGCCAGCAGCTTAGGTCAGGAACTCCAGCATTTT
CASSLGQELQHF
>.|TRBV7-7|TRBJ2-2|.
TGTGCCAGCAGCTCGGGAGGGGAGCTGTTTTTT
CASSSGGELFF
>TRBD1|TRBV19|TRBJ2-1|once
TGTGCCAGTAGACGACAGGGGGCATCCTACAATGAGCAGTTCTTC
CASRRQGASYNEQFF
>.|TRBV18|TRBJ1-1|.
TGTGCCAGCTCCACCAGTGGGGCCTGGACTGAAGCTTTCTTT
CASSTSGAWTEAFF
>.|TRBV19|TRBJ1-1|.
TGTGCCAGTACGAGCCGGAACACTGAAGCTTTCTTT
CASTSRNTEAFF
>TRBD1|TRBV29-1|TRBJ1-1|.
TGCAGCTCCAGACAGGGAGAGAACACTGAAGCTTTCTTT
CSSRQGENTEAFF
>TRBD2|TRBV10-3|TRBJ2-3|.
TGTGCCATCAAAGGCGGGAGAGGTCCAGATACGCAGTATTTT
CAIKGGRGPDTQYF
>TRBD2|TRBV23-1|TRBJ2-1|.
TGCGCCAGCAGTCAGGCCGGACTAGCGGCCTACAATGAGCAGTTCTTC
CASSQAGLAAYNEQFF
>.|TRBV5-1|TRBJ2-3|.
TGCGCCAGCAGAAAGGGGGTAGCAAGCACAGATACGCAGTATTTT
CASRKGVASTDTQYF
>.|TRBV28|TRBJ1-2|.
TGTGCCAGCAGTTTACAGGGTAATCACACCTTC
CASSLQGNHTF
>TRBD2|TRBV5-1|TRBJ2-1|.
TGCGCCAGCAGCTTTCTAGCGGGGGGCCGGGATGAGCAGTTCTTC
CASSFLAGGRDEQFF
>.|TRBV7-8|TRBJ2-6|.
TGTGCCAGCAGCTTACAGGTGATTGAGCTCTCTGGGGCCAACGTCCTGACTTTC
CASSLQVIELSGANVLTF
>.|TRBV27|TRBJ2-7|.
TGTGCCAGCAGTGCCTCGACAGGCCCTTACTCCTACGAGCAGTACTTC
CASSASTGPYSYEQYF
>.|TRBV14|TRBJ2-7|few
TGTGCCAGCAGCCACACGGGACTGAAAATCTACGAGCAGTACTTC
CASSHTGLKIYEQYF
>TRBD2|TRBV30|TRBJ2-1|.
TGTGCCTGGAGGGCTAGCGGGGGGGCCAATGAGCAGTTCTTC
CAWRASGGANEQFF
>.|TRBV19|TRBJ2-2|.
TGTGCCAGTAGTTCGCTCTTCGGCAGGGGTACCCTCCCAAAGAACACCGGGGAGCTGTTTTTT
CASSSLFGRGTLPKNTGELFF
>TRBD2|TRBV11-3|TRBJ2-1|few
TGTGCCAGCAGCCCTGGACTAGCGGGATCTAATGAGCAGTTCTTC
CASSPGLAGSNEQFF
>TRBD1|TRBV6-5|TRBJ2-1|.
TGTGCCAGCAGGGGACAGGGGAGGAATGAGCAGTTCTTC
CASRGQGRNEQFF
>TRBD2|TRBV19|TRBJ2-2|.
TGTGCCAGTAGTATGGGACTATCGAACACCGGGGAGCTGTTTTTT
CASSMGLSNTGELFF
>TRBD1|TRBV15|TRBJ1-1|.
TGTGCCACCAGCAGAGGACAGGGGGGGACTGAAGCTTTCTTT
CATSRGQGGTEAFF
>TRBD1|TRBV6-5|TRBJ2-7|.
TGTGCCAGCAGCCAGGGACAGGGGCTCTACGAGCAGTACTTC
CASSQGQGLYEQYF
>TRBD2|TRBV7-9|TRBJ2-2|few
TGTGCCAGCAGGCCAGCTAGCGGGAGTGAGTGGAACACCGGGGAGCTGTTTTTT
CASRPASGSEWNTGELFF
>TRBD2|TRBV9|TRBJ2-5|.
TGTGCCAGCAGCGTAGCTAAGGGGCTAGCGGGAGACCAAGAGACCCAGTACTTC
CASSVAKGLAGDQETQYF
>.|TRBV19|TRBJ2-5|.
TGTGCCAGTAGTAACTCATGGGAGACCCAGTACTTC
CASSNSWETQYF
>.|TRBV19|TRBJ2-7|few
TGTGCCAGTAGTGCCTTGACTGGTAAGAAGCAGTACTTC
CASSALTGKKQYF
>.|TRBV5-1|TRBJ1-2|.
TGCGCCAGCAGCGGGCAGGGCACGAGCTACACCTTC
CASSGQGTSYTF
>TRBD1|TRBV4-1|TRBJ2-3|.
TGCGCCAGCAGCCATAGGGGGCAAAGCACAGATACGCAGTATTTT
CASSHRGQSTDTQYF
>TRBD1|TRBV9|TRBJ1-4|.
TGTGCCAGCAGCGCGGGGGGACAGGGGGCGAGGGAAAAACTGTTTTTT
CASSAGGQGAREKLFF
>.|TRBV28|TRBJ1-2|.
TGTGCCAGCAGTTTGTCGGGCTATGGCTACACCTTC
CASSLSGYGYTF
>.|TRBV5-8|TRBJ2-7|.
TGTGCCAGCAGCTCTGAGGGAGGTAAATACGAGCAGTACTTC
CASSSEGGKYEQYF
>TRBD1|TRBV10-3|TRBJ2-7|medium-sized
TGTGCCATCAGTGTACCGGGACAGGGGGCAACATACGAGCAGTACTTC
CAISVPGQGATYEQYF
>TRBD1|TRBV28|TRBJ1-2|.
TGTGCCAGCAGTTTAGAGTGGACAGGGAACTATGGCTACACCTTC
CASSLEWTGNYGYTF
>TRBD2|TRBV28|TRBJ2-1|.
TGTGCCAGCAGCTCCACTAGCGGGAGGTTTTTCGATGAGCAGTTCTTC
CASSSTSGRFFDEQFF
>.|TRBV28|TRBJ1-2|.
TGTGCCAGCAGTCCAGGGTGGACCTATGGCTACACCTTC
CASSPGWTYGYTF
>.|TRBV21-1|TRBJ1-4|few
TGTGCCAGCAGCAATTCCAGGGGTAGGGGGGAAAAACTGTTTTTT
CASSNSRGRGEKLFF
>TRBD1|TRBV28|TRBJ1-1|once
TGTGCCAGCAGGTCGGGACAGATACCTTTCTTT
CASRSGQIPFF
>.|TRBV7-2|TRBJ2-5|.
TGTGCCAGCAGCTTAAGACTCAATCAAGAGACCCAGTACTTC
CASSLRLNQETQYF
>TRBD2|TRBV28|TRBJ2-7|once
TGTGCCAGCAGTGCTACTAAAGGACTAGCGAGATCCTACGAGCAGTACTTC
CASSATKGLARSYEQYF
>TRBD2|TRBV7-9|TRBJ2-3|.
TGTGCCAGCAGCGCAACCACTTTAGCGGGGATAGATACGCAGTATTTT
CASSATTLAGIDTQYF
>.|TRBV27|TRBJ2-4|.
TGTGCCACCTCAGGGGGGCCCGGGGGGGACATTCAGTACTTC
CATSGGPGGDIQYF
>TRBD2|TRBV4-2|TRBJ2-5|once
TGTGCCAGCAGCCCCCGGACTAGCGAGACCCAGTACTTC
CASSPRTSETQYF
>.|TRBV5-1|TRBJ2-4|.
TGCGCCAGCAGCTCTCCGGGAGCCGAAAACAGTCAGTACTTC
CASSSPGAENSQYF
>TRBD2|TRBV19|TRBJ2-1|.
TGTGCCAGTAGTTTGTCTAGCGGAACCCTCGTCAATGAGCAGTTCTTC
CASSLSSGTLVNEQFF
>TRBD2|TRBV29-1|TRBJ2-1|.
TGCAGCGTTCGATGGGTAGCGGGAGGGTTATACAATGAGCAGTTCTTC
CSVRWVAGGLYNEQFF
>.|TRBV27|TRBJ1-1|.
TGTGCCAGCAGTACTTACACTGAAGCTTTCTTT
CASSTYTEAFF
>TRBD1|TRBV7-3|TRBJ1-1|.
TGTGCCAGCAGATCCTCAGGGGGCACTGAAGCTTTCTTT
CASRSSGGTEAFF
>.|TRBV5-4|TRBJ2-1|.
TGTGCCAGCAGCTTGAGAGGGGGAAATTACAATGAGCAGTTCTTC
CASSLRGGNYNEQFF
>TRBD1|TRBV11-2|TRBJ1-6|few
TGTGCCAGCAGCTCGGGACAGAGTTTGCCCCTCCACTTT
CASSSGQSLPLHF